This section outlines one TCR beta chain sequence together with its context. Its antigen is unidentified. This CDR3 region has 16 residues. Germline CDR1 reads SGHRS; CDR2 reads YFSETQ. The V and J ends lost 5 bases and 4 bases, in that order; junction bases with no gene match: 10. TCRdb reanalysed the RT-PCR reads using MiXCR and keeps one entry per CDR3 protein. The top ten hold 7.8% of the sample, which has just under 250,000 distinct CDR3 sequences, 12% seen once. This entry is derived from a study of response to subunit inactivated influenza vaccine. Regarding the study as a whole: Every seasonal influenza vaccination brings in few new T cells, the authors suggested.

The sample here was non-naive T cells sorted from PBMCs, taken around 15 days before vaccination. The chain links TRBV5-1 to TRBJ1-4; TRBD1 matches at 8 bases. The source of this sequence is a man over 45 who received an inactivated influenza vaccine. DNA of the CDR3: TGCGCCAGCAGATGGGGACAGGTCAATCTTAATGAAAAACTGTTTTTT. Amino acid sequence: CASRWGQVNLNEKLFF.